The entry that follows covers one TCR beta chain sequence. The germline gives CDR1 LNHNV, CDR2 YYDKDF (reference sequence). J gave up 6 bases and V 8 bases, and 9 bases lay outside the gene matches. The CDR3 spans 13 residues. The data stem from a study of T cell changes during pregnancy in multiple sclerosis. The repertoire was sequenced with immunoSEQ multiplex PCR; TCRdb's copy has only in-frame clones and lacks some. Among 40,000 or so clones listed, 80% to 95% were seen once. This clonotype was obtained from a female donor with multiple sclerosis, enrolled in a pregnancy study. The rearrangement uses TRBV15 and TRBJ1-2; 7 bases agree with TRBD1. The sequenced sample was CD8+ T cells from peripheral blood mononuclear cells, obtained in the first trimester of pregnancy. CDR3 sequence reads: CATLDRQGHGYTF. The CDR3 nucleotides read TGTGCCACCCTTGACCGACAGGGTCATGGCTACACCTTC.